One and the same sample provided the 15 T cell receptor beta chains below, sequenced in a study of T cells after yellow fever vaccination. TCRdb processed the 5' RACE reads anew with MiXCR; each CDR3 protein has one entry. The table has about 120,000 distinct CDR3 sequences, about 8.8% seen once. Sequencing was performed on CD8+ T cells sorted from PBMCs, taken on the day of the yellow fever booster vaccination. The receptors were sampled from a man between 18 and 29 years old who received the YFV17D yellow fever vaccine.

The gene calls are TRBV29-1 and TRBJ2-4; a possible D gene is TRBD2 (7 bases). CDR1 is SQVTM and CDR2 is ANQGSEA in the germline V gene. The CDR3 is 14 amino acids. V was clipped by 4 bases and J by 0 bases, with 10 bases between them. Here the CDR3 reads CSVAGGLAKNIQYF. The CDR3 DNA follows: TGCAGCGTTGCGGGGGGCCTAGCCAAAAACATTCAGTACTTC.

This clonotype appeared many times. The chain recombines TRBV24-1 with TRBJ2-2; 10 bases are a match to TRBD1. Per germline, CDR1 KGHDR and CDR2 SFDVKD. Trimming at V came to 9 bases and at J to 3 bases, leaving 0 bases not matched to a gene. The CDR3 is 13 amino acids. The CDR3 nucleotides read TGTGCCACCGGGACAGGGGACACCGGGGAGCTGTTTTTT. It codes for CATGTGDTGELFF.

The rearrangement uses TRBV19 and TRBJ2-5, with 8 nucleotides matching TRBD2. The CDR3 contains 16 residues. Germline V CDR1 and CDR2: LNHDA, SQIVND (reference sequence). The trim removed 3 bases at V and 2 bases at J, leaving 8 bases unmatched. CDR3 DNA: TGTGCCAGTAGTATGCGGGGCGGGGGGCCGCAAGAGACCCAGTACTTC. It codes for CASSMRGGGPQETQYF.

The V call is TRBV4-1, the J call TRBJ1-5; unclear D gene. This CDR3 contains 15 residues. V was shortened by 1 base and J by 0 bases, with 7 bases between the two germline ends. In germline, CDR1 is MGHRA, CDR2 YSYEKL. CDR3: CASSQAQNSNQPQHF. CDR3 coding DNA: TGCGCCAGCAGCCAAGCCCAGAATAGCAATCAGCCCCAGCATTTT.

The gene calls are TRBV20-1 and TRBJ2-7, with 9 positions matching TRBD1. The length of the CDR3 is 14 residues. The V and J ends lost 0 bases and 5 bases, in that order; junction bases with no gene match: 5. From germline, CDR1 is DFQATT and CDR2 SNEGSKA (reference sequence). The CDR3 nucleotides are TGCAGTGCTAGAGATGGACAGGGGAACCACGAGCAGTACTTC. Translation: CSARDGQGNHEQYF.

This clonotype was found many times. CDR3: CASGSSYRTDTQYF. CDR3 DNA: TGCGCCAGCGGCTCCTCCTATAGAACAGATACGCAGTATTTT. The V call is TRBV10-2, the J call TRBJ2-3; no definite D call. The V end lost 8 bases, the J end lost 3 bases, and 15 bases lay between the germline ends. Per the germline V gene, CDR1 is WSHSY and CDR2 is SAAADI. This CDR3 spans 14 amino acids.

This clonotype was observed a few times. The chain joins TRBV3-1 to TRBJ2-1, with D uncertain. The ends were cut back, 0 bases at V and 8 bases at J, with 5 bases in the middle. The CDR3 totals 12 residues. Germline-derived CDR1 and CDR2 are LGHDT and YNNKEL (reference sequence). CDR3 region: CASSQESYEQFF. The CDR3 nucleotides read TGTGCCAGCAGCCAAGAGTCCTATGAGCAGTTCTTC.

V and J are TRBV5-1 and TRBJ2-1, with 8 bases that match TRBD2. V shed 2 bases and J 7 bases; nucleotides not matched to a gene: 11. Germline CDR1 is SGHRS and CDR2 is YFSETQ. The CDR3 runs 16 residues. CDR3 sequence reads: CASSFRRGGRGNEQFF. For the CDR3, the DNA is TGCGCCAGCAGCTTTCGACGGGGGGGCCGGGGGAATGAGCAGTTCTTC.

The chain joins TRBV7-9 to TRBJ2-4; 7 bases align to TRBD2. The CDR3 totals 17 residues. V lost 5 bases, J lost 0 bases, and 10 bases stayed unmatched. Germline values: CDR1 SEHNR, CDR2 FQNEAQ (reference sequence). The CDR3 nucleotides are TGTGCCAGCAGCCCACCGGGGGGTCCTCTAGCCAAAAACATTCAGTACTTC. Encoded protein: CASSPPGGPLAKNIQYF.

The chain carries TRBV4-1 and TRBJ1-6; no clear D. The CDR3 has 14 amino acids. The germline V gene has CDR1 MGHRA and CDR2 YSYEKL. V lost 1 base, J lost 10 bases, and 11 bases lay in between. The CDR3 sequence is CASSQVGLGSPLHF. The CDR3 bases are TGCGCCAGCAGCCAAGTAGGTTTGGGATCACCCCTCCACTTT.

This clonotype appeared many times. The J gene is TRBJ1-2, the V gene TRBV29-1; 8 positions match TRBD1. Germline-derived CDR1 and CDR2 are SQVTM and ANQGSEA. The junction had 11 bases not matched to a gene; V was cut back by 5 bases and J by 6 bases. The CDR3 covers 14 residues. Written as DNA, the CDR3 is TGCAGCGTTAACCACCGACAGGGGCTAGATGGCTACACCTTC. This sequence encodes CSVNHRQGLDGYTF.

This clonotype was recorded a few times. One end of the junction varies from germline; a read error may be responsible. This chain uses TRBV4-1 with TRBJ1-2; 10 bases align to TRBD1. This CDR3 region has 16 residues. CDR1 is MGHRA, CDR2 YSYEKL, per germline. This CDR3 reads CASSLHIRDRGTGDTF. CDR3 DNA: TGCGCCAGCAGTCTACACATCCGGGACAGGGGAACTGGCGACACCTTC.

This chain connects TRBV12-3 or TRBV12-4 to TRBJ2-2, with D unresolved. V lost 6 bases, J lost 5 bases, and 13 bases lay in between. This CDR3 is built from 14 residues. CDR3 DNA sequence: TGTGCCAGCAGCCTCTGGTCTCGGACCGGGGAGCTGTTTTTT. This codes for CASSLWSRTGELFF.

This clonotype has a handful of counts. The genes are TRBV5-1 and TRBJ2-1, with 9 positions matching TRBD2. The CDR3 has 16 residues. CDR1 is SGHRS and CDR2 is YFSETQ in the germline V gene. V was clipped by 4 bases and J by 8 bases; unmatched bases: 13. The CDR3 loop is CASSPRTSEKGDEQFF. For the CDR3, the DNA is TGCGCCAGCAGCCCTCGGACTAGCGAGAAGGGGGATGAGCAGTTCTTC. Complete variable domain (other parts from reference TRBV5-1 and TRBJ2-1): KAGVTQTPRYLIKTRGQQVTLSCSPISGHRSVSWYQQTPGQGLQFLFEYFSETQRNKGNFPGRFSGRQFSNSRSEMNVSTLELGDSALYLCASSPRTSEKGDEQFFGPGTRLTVL.

The rearrangement joins TRBV28 to TRBJ2-7; tentative D call: TRBD2 (7 bases). V was trimmed by 9 bases and J by 0 bases, leaving 15 bases between them. This CDR3 spans 14 amino acids. Per the germline V gene, CDR1 is MDHEN and CDR2 is SYDVKM. The CDR3 here is CASGGAVSSYEQYV. The CDR3 nucleotides are TGTGCCAGTGGGGGGGCCGTTAGCTCCTACGAGCAGTACGTC.